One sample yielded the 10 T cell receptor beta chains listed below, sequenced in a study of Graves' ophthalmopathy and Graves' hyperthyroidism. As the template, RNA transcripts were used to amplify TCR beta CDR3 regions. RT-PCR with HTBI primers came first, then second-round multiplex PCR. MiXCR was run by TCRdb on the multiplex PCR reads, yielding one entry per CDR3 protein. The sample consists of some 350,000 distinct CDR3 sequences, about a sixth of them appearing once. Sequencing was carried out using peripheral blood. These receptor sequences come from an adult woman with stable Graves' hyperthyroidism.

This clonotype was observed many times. The CDR3 protein is CASSLFAPYEQYF. DNA for the CDR3: TGTGCCAGCAGTTTGTTTGCCCCCTACGAGCAGTACTTC. V and J are TRBV28 and TRBJ2-7; D remains unclear. V dropped 3 bases and J dropped 2 bases, with 8 bases sitting between them. This CDR3 spans 13 amino acids. Germline lookup yields CDR1 MDHEN and CDR2 SYDVKM.

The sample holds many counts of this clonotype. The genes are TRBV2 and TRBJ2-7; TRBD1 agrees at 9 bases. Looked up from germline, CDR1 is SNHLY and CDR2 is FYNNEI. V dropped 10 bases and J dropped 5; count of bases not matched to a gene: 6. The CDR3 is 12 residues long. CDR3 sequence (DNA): TGTGCCATCGGGGACAGGGCCGACGAGCAGTACTTC. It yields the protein CAIGDRADEQYF.

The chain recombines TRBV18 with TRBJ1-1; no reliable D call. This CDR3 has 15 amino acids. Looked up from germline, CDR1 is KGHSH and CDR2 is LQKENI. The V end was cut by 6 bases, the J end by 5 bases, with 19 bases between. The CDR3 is CASSPRTDPRTEAFF. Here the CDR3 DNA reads TGTGCCAGCTCCCCTAGAACAGACCCGAGAACTGAAGCTTTCTTT.

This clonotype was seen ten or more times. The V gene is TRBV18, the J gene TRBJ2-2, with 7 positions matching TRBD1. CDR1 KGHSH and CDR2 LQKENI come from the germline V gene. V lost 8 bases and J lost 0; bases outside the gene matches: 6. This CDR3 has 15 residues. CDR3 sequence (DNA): TGTGCCAGCAGCCCCGGGACAGCGAACACCGGGGAGCTGTTTTTT. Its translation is CASSPGTANTGELFF.

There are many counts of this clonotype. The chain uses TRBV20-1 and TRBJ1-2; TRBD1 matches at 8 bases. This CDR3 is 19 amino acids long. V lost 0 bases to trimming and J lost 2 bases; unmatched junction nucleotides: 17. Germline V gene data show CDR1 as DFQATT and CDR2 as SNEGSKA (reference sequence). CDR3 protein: CSARDPFGTGINTNYGYTF. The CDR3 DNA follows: TGCAGTGCTAGAGACCCCTTCGGGACAGGCATAAATACCAACTATGGCTACACCTTC.

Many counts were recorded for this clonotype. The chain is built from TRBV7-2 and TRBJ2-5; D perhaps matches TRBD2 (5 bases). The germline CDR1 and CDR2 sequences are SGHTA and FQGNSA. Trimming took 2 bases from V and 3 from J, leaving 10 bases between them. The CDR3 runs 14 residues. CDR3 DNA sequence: TGTGCCAGCAGCTTAATGCGGGCCGAAGAGACCCAGTACTTC. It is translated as CASSLMRAEETQYF.

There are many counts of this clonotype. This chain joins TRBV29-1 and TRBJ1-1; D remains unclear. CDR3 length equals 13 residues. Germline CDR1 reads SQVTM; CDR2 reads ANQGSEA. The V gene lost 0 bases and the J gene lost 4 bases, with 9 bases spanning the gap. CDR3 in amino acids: CSVEDGVGTEAFF. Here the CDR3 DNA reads TGCAGCGTTGAAGATGGGGTTGGCACTGAAGCTTTCTTT.

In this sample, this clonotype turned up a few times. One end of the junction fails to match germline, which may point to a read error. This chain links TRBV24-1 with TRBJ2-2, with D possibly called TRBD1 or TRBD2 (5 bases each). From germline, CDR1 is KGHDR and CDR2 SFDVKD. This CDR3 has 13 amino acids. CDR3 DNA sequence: TGTGCCACCAGAGAAGGGGCGAGTGGGGAGCTGTGTTTT. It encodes CATREGASGELCF.

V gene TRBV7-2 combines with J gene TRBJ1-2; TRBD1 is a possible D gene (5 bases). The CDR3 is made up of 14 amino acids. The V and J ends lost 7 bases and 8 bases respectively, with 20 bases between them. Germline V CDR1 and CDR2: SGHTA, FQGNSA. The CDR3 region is CASTNWSGGEGYTF. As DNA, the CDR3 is TGTGCCAGCACCAATTGGTCGGGGGGGGAAGGCTACACCTTC.

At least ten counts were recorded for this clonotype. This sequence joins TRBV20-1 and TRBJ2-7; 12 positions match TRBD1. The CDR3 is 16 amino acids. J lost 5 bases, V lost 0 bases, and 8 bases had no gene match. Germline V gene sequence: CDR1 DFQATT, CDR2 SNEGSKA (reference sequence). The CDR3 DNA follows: TGCAGTGCTAGAGATAGGTCGGGACAGGGGGCCGACGAGCAGTACTTC. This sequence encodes CSARDRSGQGADEQYF.